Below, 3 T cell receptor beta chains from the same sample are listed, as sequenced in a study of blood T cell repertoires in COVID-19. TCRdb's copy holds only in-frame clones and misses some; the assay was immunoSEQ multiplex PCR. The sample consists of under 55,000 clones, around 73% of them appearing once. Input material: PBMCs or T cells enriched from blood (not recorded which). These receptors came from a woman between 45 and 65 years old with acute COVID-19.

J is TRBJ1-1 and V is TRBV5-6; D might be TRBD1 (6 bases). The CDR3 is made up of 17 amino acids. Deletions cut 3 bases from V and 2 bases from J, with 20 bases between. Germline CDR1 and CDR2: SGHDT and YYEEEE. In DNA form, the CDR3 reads TGTGCCAGCAGCTCGGCACTTGGATCGACAGGAAACACTGAAGCTTTCTTT. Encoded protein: CASSSALGSTGNTEAFF.

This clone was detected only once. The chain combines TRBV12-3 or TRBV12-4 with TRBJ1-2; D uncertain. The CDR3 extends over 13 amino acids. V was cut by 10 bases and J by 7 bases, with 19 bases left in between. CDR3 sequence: CATRLGVHFGYTF. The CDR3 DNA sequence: TGTGCCACCCGGCTTGGAGTCCATTTTGGCTACACCTTC.

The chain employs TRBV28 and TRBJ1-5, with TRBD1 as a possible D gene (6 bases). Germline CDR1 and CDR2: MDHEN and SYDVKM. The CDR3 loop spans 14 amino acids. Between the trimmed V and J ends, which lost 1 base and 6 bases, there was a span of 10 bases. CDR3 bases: TGTGCCAGCAGTTTATCCGCAGGGGTTCAGCCCCAGCATTTT. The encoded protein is CASSLSAGVQPQHF.